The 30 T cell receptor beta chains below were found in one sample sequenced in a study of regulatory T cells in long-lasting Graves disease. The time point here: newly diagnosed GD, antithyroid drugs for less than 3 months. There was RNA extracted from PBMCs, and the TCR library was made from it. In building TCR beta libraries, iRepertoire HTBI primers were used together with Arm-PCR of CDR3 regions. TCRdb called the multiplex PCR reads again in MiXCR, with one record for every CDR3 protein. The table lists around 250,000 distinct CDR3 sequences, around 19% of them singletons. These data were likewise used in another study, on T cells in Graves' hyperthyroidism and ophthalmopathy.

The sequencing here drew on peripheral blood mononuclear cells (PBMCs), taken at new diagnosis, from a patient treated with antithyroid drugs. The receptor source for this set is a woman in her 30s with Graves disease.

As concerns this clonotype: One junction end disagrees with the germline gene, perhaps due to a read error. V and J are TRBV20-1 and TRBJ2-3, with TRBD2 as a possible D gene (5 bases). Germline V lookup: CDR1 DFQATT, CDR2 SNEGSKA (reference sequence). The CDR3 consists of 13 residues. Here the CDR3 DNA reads TGCAGTGCTAGAGCGGGGAACACAAATACGCAGTATTTT. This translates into CSARAGNTNTQYF.

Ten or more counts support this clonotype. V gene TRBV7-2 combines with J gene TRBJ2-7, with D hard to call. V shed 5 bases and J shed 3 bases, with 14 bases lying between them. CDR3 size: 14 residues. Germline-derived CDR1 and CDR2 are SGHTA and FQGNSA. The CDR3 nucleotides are TGTGCCAGCAGCACCTCTGTGGGCCTCTACGAGCAGTACTTC. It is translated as CASSTSVGLYEQYF.

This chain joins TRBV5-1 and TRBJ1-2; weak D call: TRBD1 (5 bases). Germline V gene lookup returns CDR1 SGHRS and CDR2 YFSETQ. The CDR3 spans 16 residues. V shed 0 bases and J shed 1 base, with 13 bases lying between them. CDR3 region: CASSLVWQGNNYGYTF. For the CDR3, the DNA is TGCGCCAGCAGCTTGGTCTGGCAGGGTAATAACTATGGCTACACCTTC.

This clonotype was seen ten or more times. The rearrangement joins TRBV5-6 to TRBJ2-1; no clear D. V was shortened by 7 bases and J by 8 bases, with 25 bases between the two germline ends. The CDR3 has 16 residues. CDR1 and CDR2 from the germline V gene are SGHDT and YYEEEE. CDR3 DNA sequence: TGTGCCAGCCGCAGCTTAGTTAACAGCCCGTGGCATGAGCAGTTCTTC. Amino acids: CASRSLVNSPWHEQFF.

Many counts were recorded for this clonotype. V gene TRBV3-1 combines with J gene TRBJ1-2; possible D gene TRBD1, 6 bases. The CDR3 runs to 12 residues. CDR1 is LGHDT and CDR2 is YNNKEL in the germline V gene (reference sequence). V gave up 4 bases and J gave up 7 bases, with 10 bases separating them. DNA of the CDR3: TGTGCCAGCAGCCCCACAGGGTTTGGCTACACCTTC. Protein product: CASSPTGFGYTF.

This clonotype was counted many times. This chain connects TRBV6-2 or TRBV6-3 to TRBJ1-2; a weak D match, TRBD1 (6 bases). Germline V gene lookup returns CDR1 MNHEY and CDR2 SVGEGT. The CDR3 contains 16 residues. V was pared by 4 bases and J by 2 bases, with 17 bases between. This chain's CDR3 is CASSSHPRGRNYGYTF. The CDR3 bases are TGTGCCAGCAGTTCCCACCCCAGGGGTCGGAACTATGGCTACACCTTC.

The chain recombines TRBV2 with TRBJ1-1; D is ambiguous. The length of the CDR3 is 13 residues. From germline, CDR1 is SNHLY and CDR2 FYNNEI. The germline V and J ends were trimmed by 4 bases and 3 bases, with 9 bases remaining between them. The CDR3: CASSVRQYTEAFF. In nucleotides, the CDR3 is TGTGCCAGCAGTGTGCGCCAGTACACTGAAGCTTTCTTT. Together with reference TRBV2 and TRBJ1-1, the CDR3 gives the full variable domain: EPEVTQTPSHQVTQMGQEVILRCVPISNHLYFYWYRQILGQKVEFLVSFYNNEISEKSEIFDDQFSVERPDGSNFTLKIRSTKLEDSAMYFCASSVRQYTEAFFGQGTRLTVV.

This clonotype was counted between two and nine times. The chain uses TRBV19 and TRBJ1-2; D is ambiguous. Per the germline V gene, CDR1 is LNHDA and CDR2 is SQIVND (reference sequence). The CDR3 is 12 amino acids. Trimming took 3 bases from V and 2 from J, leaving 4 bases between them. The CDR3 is CASSILNYGYTF. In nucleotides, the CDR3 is TGTGCCAGTAGTATTTTGAACTATGGCTACACCTTC. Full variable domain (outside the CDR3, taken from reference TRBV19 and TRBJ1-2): DGGITQSPKYLFRKEGQNVTLSCEQNLNHDAMYWYRQDPGQGLRLIYYSQIVNDFQKGDIAEGYSVSREKKESFPLTVTSAQKNPTAFYLCASSILNYGYTFGSGTRLTVV.

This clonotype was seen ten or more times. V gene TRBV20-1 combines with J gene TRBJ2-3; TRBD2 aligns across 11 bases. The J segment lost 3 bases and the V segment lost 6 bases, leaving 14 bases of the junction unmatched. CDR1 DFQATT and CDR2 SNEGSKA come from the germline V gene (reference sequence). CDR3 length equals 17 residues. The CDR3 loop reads CSANPMTSGVLTDTQYF. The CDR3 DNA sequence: TGCAGTGCAAACCCGATGACTAGCGGGGTGTTAACAGATACGCAGTATTTT.

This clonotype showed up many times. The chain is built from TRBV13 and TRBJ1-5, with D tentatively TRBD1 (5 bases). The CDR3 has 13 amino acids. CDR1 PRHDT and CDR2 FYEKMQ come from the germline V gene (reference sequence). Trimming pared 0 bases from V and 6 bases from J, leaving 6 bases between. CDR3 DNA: TGTGCCAGCAGCTTAGGGGACACTCAGCCCCAGCATTTT. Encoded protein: CASSLGDTQPQHF.

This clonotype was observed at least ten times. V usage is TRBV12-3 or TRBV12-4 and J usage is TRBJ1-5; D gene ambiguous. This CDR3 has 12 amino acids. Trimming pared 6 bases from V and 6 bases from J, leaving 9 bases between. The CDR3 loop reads CASSHTSQPQHF. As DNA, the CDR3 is TGTGCCAGCAGCCACACGAGTCAGCCCCAGCATTTT.

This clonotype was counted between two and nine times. CDR3 sequence reads: CASSPPGAANYGYTF. The CDR3 DNA reads as TGTGCCAGCTCACCACCGGGCGCCGCTAACTATGGCTACACCTTC. The chain has TRBV18 and TRBJ1-2; D unclear. CDR3 length: 15 residues. V gave up 0 bases and J gave up 0 bases, with 8 bases separating them. CDR1 is KGHSH, CDR2 LQKENI, per germline.

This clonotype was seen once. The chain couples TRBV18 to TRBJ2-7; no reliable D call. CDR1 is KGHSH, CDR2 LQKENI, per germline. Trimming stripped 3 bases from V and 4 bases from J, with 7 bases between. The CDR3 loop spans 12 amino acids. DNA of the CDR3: TGTGCCAGCTCACCGAAGCAATACGAGCAGTACTTC. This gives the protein CASSPKQYEQYF.

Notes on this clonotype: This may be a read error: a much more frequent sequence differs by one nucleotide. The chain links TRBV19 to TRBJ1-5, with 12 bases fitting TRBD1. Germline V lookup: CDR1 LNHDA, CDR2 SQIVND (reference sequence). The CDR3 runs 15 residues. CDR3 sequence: CAGSTGTGGGQPQHF. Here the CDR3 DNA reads TGTGCCGGTAGCACCGGGACAGGGGGCGGTCAGCCCCAGCATTTT.

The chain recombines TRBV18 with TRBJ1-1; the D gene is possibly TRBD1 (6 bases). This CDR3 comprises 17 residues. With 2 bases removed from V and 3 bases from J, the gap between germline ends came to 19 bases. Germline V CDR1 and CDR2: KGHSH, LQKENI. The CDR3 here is CASSPYVPGEDDTEAFF. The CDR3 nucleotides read TGTGCCAGCTCACCATACGTCCCAGGGGAGGACGACACTGAAGCTTTCTTT.

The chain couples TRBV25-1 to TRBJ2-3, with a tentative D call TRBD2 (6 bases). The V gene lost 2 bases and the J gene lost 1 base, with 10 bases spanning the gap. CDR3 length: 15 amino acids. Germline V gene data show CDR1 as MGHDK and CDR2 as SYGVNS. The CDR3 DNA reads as TGTGCCAGCAGTGAAGGACTACCTCGCACAGATACGCAGTATTTT. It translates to CASSEGLPRTDTQYF.

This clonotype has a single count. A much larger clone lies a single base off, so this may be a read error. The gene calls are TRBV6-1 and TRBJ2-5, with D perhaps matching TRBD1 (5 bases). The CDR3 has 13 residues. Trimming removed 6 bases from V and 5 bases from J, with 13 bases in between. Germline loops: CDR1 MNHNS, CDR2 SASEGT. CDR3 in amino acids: CASSFDSVETQYF. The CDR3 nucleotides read TGTGCCAGCAGCTTTGACAGTGTGGAGACCCAGTACTTC.

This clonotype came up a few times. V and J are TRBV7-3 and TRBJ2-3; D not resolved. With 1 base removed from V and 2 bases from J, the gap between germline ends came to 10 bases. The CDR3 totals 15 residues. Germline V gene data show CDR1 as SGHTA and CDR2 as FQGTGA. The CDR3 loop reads CASSLIGPSTDTQYF. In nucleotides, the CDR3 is TGTGCCAGCAGCTTAATTGGTCCCTCCACAGATACGCAGTATTTT.

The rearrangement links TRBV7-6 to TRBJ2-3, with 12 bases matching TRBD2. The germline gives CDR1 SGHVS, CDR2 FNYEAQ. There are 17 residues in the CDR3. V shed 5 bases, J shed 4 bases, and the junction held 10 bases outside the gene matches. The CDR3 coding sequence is TGTGCCAGCAGCCCCTCTAGCGGGGGGGACTTCGCAGATACGCAGTATTTT. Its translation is CASSPSSGGDFADTQYF.

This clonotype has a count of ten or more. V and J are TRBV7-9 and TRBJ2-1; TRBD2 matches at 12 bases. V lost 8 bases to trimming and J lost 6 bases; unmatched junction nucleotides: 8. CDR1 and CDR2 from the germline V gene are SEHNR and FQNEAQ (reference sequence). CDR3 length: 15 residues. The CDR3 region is CASGRTSGVGNEQFF. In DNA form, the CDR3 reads TGTGCCAGCGGTCGGACTAGCGGGGTGGGCAATGAGCAGTTCTTC.

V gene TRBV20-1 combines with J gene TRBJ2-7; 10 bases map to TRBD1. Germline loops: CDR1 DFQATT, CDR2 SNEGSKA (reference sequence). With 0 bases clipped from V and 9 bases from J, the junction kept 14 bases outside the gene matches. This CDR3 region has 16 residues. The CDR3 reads CSARDPRQGATFGQYF. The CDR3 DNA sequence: TGCAGTGCTAGAGATCCCCGACAGGGGGCGACTTTCGGGCAGTACTTC.

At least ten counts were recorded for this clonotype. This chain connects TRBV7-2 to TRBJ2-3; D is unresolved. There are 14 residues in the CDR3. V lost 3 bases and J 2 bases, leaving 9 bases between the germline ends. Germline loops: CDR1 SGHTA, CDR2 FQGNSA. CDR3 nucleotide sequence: TGTGCCAGCAGCTTGTTGCACTTCACAGATACGCAGTATTTT. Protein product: CASSLLHFTDTQYF.

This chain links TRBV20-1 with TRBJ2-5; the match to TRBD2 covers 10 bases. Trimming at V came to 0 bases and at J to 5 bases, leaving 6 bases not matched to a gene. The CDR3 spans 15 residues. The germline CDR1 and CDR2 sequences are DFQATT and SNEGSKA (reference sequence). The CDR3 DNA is TGCAGTGCTAGAGATTTAGCGGGGGGTCGGGAGACCCAGTACTTC. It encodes CSARDLAGGRETQYF.

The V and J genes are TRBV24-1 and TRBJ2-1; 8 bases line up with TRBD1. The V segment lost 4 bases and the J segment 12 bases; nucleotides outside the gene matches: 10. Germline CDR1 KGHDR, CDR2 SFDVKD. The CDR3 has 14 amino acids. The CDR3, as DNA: TGTGCCACCAGTGACCCGGGACAGGTTCTCGCGCAGTTCTTC. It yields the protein CATSDPGQVLAQFF.

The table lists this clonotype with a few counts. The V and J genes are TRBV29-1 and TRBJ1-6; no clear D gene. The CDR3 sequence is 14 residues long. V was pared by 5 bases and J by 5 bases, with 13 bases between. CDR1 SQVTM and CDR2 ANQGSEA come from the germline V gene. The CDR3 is CSVKEGLNNSPLHF. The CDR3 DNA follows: TGCAGCGTTAAGGAAGGGTTAAATAATTCACCCCTCCACTTT. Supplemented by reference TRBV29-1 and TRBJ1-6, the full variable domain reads SAVISQKPSRDICQRGTSLTIQCQVDSQVTMMFWYRQQPGQSLTLIATANQGSEATYESGFVIDKFPISRPNLTFSTLTVSNMSPEDSSIYLCSVKEGLNNSPLHFGNGTRLTVT.

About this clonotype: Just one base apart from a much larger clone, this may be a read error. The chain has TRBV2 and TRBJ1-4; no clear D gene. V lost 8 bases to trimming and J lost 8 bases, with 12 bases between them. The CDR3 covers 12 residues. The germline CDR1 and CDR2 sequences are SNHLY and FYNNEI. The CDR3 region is CASGWMKEKLFF. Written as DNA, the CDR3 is TGTGCCAGCGGTTGGATGAAAGAAAAACTGTTTTTT.

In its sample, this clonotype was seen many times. The CDR3 DNA sequence: TGTGCCAGCAGTTACTTAGGGGGTAATGAGCAGTTCTTC. This translates into CASSYLGGNEQFF. This rearrangement joins TRBV6-5 to TRBJ2-1; D is perhaps TRBD1 (6 bases). The CDR3 runs to 13 residues. Looked up from germline, CDR1 is MNHEY and CDR2 is SVGAGI. Trimming removed 1 base from V and 7 bases from J, with 8 bases in between.

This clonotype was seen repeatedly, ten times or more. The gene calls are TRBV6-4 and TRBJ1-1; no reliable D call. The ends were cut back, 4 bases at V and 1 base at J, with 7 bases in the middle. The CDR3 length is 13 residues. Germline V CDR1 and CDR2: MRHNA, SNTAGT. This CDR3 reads CASSATSNTEAFF. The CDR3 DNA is TGTGCCAGCAGTGCCACATCGAACACTGAAGCTTTCTTT.

The DNA for the CDR3 is TGTGCCAGCAGCTCAAACCGGGACAGGGGAACCGGGGAGCTGTTTTTT. Its protein is CASSSNRDRGTGELFF. This chain links TRBV7-3 with TRBJ2-2; 10 nucleotides match TRBD1. The CDR3 spans 16 residues. Germline V CDR1 and CDR2: SGHTA, FQGTGA. V shed 4 bases, J shed 5 bases, and the junction held 7 bases outside the gene matches.

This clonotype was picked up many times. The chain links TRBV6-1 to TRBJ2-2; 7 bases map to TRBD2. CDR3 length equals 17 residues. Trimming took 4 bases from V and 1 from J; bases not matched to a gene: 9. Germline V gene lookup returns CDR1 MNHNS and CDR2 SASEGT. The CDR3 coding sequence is TGTGCCAGCAGTGCTCCCGGTGCGGGGGTGAACACCGGGGAGCTGTTTTTT. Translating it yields CASSAPGAGVNTGELFF.